This entry features one T cell receptor beta chain sequence. Its antigen has not been determined. Base qualities are not provided; no much larger clone lies one nucleotide away. V and J are truncated by 3 bases and 9 bases respectively, leaving an intervening sequence of 10 bases. In the germline V gene, CDR1 corresponds to KGHDR and CDR2 to SFDVKD. The cysteine opens and the phenylalanine closes a CDR3 of 13 amino acids. Of the read, only the CDR3 DNA is kept; its 39 bases are in frame from base 1. In the prospective study, participants were about 18 to 89 years old, resided in fewer than 25 geographic areas of the United States, and were enrolled through a virtual design. In the prospective study, participants were assigned to cohorts based on the clinical history participants reported in a screening survey and a study questionnaire. Exposed participants had been in contact, within 2 weeks of entering the study, with a person who had a PCR-confirmed or clinician-diagnosed case of COVID-19. Each participant in the prospective study had whole blood, serum and a nasopharyngeal or oropharyngeal swab collected by mobile phlebotomists. Prospective study participants could optionally give additional blood draws and questionnaires over a roughly two-month period. Before DNA extraction, blood samples from the prospective study were shipped at room temperature or frozen.

This entry is derived from a study of blood T cell repertoires in COVID-19 (dated by TCRdb to 2020 to 2022). Looking at the study overall: Collaborator samples came from the United States, Italy and Spain and covered acute and convalescent phases of COVID-19. A de-identified subject ID, COVID-19 status, age in years and sex were almost always included in the sample metadata. Deeply sampled blood TCRbeta repertoires from subjects exposed to, actively infected with, or recovered from COVID-19 were included in the dataset. The prospective study material was composed of cDNA or gDNA derived from T cells, B-cell-depleted T cells, or PBMCs. Samples were obtained from the ongoing ImmuneRACE study (first 160 participants) and from roughly 1,300 subjects provided by 6 global collaborators. The repertoires were made available in a free public database intended to serve as a resource for research on the immune response to SARS-CoV-2. Where available, HLA class I and class II types were taken from metadata supplied by the sample provider and were not determined by assay-based typing.

The immunoSEQ Assay, a bias-controlled multiplex PCR, was used to amplify TCRbeta CDR3 regions from genomic DNA. Per the source publication's procedure: Nucleated cell counts per sample were estimated from amplification of reference gene primers within the assay. To quantify the absolute abundance of each unique TCRbeta CDR3 rearrangement, sequence reads were collapsed and filtered. For each sample, productive Simpson clonality was calculated by taking the square root of Simpson's diversity index across productive rearrangements. TCRdb holds this immuneACCESS table with in-frame rearrangements only. Some clones are missing; in checked studies, unresolved V genes explain under half, and the rest has no known cause. V, J and clone size are those of that table, while D and trimming were read from the DNA. This sample comprises around 170,000 clones, approximately 80% of them detected only once. Clones ranked in the top ten supply about an eighth of the sample.

Results and caveats for the whole study, not just this receptor: Clinical and demographic metadata were provided uncurated, with the amount varying by source and participant.

This receptor chain uses TRBV24-1 and TRBJ2-2; a tentative D call is TRBD1 (5 bases match). The sequence was obtained from a man aged 55 to 69 who had been exposed to COVID-19. Material for sequencing was PBMCs or T cells enriched from blood (not recorded which). The bases read TGTGCCACCAGTGATCAGGGATCTCGGGAGCTGTTTTTT. It translates to CATSDQGSRELFF.